This T cell receptor (beta chain) was captured in a study of T cells in Graves' hyperthyroidism and ophthalmopathy. Germline CDR1 MNHNS, CDR2 SASEGT. With 5 bases clipped from V and 4 bases from J, the junction kept 7 bases outside the gene matches. This CDR3 is 14 amino acids long. The source material, RNA transcripts, was used to amplify TCR beta CDR3 regions. First-round RT-PCR with HTBI primers amplified the TCR CDR3 region. TCRdb itself ran the multiplex PCR reads through MiXCR, one entry per CDR3 protein. The data contain 350,000 or so distinct CDR3 sequences, approximately 18% of them singletons. This clonotype was found many times.

The sequencing input was blood. V usage is TRBV6-1 and J usage is TRBJ2-7; TRBD1 agrees at 8 bases. This clonotype originated in a woman in her twenties or thirties with Graves' hyperthyroidism that later progressed to Graves' ophthalmopathy. This CDR3 reads CASSMDRVMYEQYF. In nucleotides, the CDR3 is TGTGCCAGCAGTATGGACAGGGTTATGTACGAGCAGTACTTC.